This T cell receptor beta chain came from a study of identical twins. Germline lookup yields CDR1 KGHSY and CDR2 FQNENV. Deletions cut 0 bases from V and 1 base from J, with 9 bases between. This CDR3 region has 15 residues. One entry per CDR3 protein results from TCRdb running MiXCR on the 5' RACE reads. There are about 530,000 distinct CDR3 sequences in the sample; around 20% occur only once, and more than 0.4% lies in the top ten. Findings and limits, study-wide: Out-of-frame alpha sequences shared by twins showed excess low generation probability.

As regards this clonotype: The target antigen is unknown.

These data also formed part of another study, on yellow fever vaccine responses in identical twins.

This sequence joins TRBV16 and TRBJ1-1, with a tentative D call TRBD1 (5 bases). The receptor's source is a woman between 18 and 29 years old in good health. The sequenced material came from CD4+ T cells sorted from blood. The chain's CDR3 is CASSQSAGTNTEAFF. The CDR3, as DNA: TGTGCCAGCAGCCAATCGGCGGGGACGAACACTGAAGCTTTCTTT.